The sequence of this TCR beta chain was determined in a study of blood T cells in healthy people across ages. Whole-study context: Capture by template switching was about one barcoded beta molecule per two T cells.

This CDR3 is built from 14 residues. Trimming at V came to 7 bases and at J to 6 bases, leaving 7 bases not matched to a gene. Germline V gene lookup returns CDR1 SGHVS and CDR2 FQNEAQ. A second PCR of about 7 to 12 cycles used a sample-barcoded 5' primer and a J-beta primer mix. TCRdb redid the calling of the 5' RACE reads with MiXCR, one entry per CDR3 protein. Of over 950,000 distinct CDR3 sequences detected, 51% appear once; the ten largest clones hold roughly a fifth. This clonotype has a handful of counts. This sequence joins TRBV7-8 and TRBJ2-4; 9 positions agree with TRBD1. The sequencing input was blood. The origin of this receptor is a woman aged 55 to 70 in good health. The CDR3, as DNA: TGTGCCAGCAAAAAGGCGGGACAGGGAAACATTCAGTACTTC. Its translation is CASKKAGQGNIQYF.